This TCR beta chain was sequenced for a study of OX40 agonist ivuxolimab in advanced cancers. TCRdb keeps only in-frame clones here, not all; method: immunoSEQ multiplex PCR. The data show under 100,000 clones, less than 85% seen once. This material consisted of CD4+ or CD8+ T cells sorted from blood, taken in a trial of the OX40 agonist ivuxolimab. This TCR came from an adult with an advanced solid tumor such as melanoma, head and neck, liver or kidney cancer.

The CDR3 bases are TGTGCCAGCAGTCGACAAGCAACTAATGAAAAACTGTTTTTT. This codes for CASSRQATNEKLFF. J is TRBJ1-4 and V is TRBV6-5; no reliable D call. The CDR3 has 14 residues. Deletions cut 5 bases from V and 0 bases from J, with 7 bases between. In germline, CDR1 is MNHEY, CDR2 SVGAGI.